One sample yielded the 25 T cell receptor beta chains listed below, sequenced in a study of T cells in Graves' hyperthyroidism and ophthalmopathy. Amplification targeted TCR beta CDR3 regions from RNA transcripts. The primer set for the first-round RT-PCR of the TCR CDR3 was HTBI. A single record per CDR3 protein comes from TCRdb applying MiXCR to the multiplex PCR reads. The table includes around 800,000 distinct CDR3 sequences, 38% detected once. The sequencing sample was made of blood. These receptors were obtained from a man aged 18 to 35 with Graves' hyperthyroidism.

This clonotype was detected a few times. The chain is built from TRBV20-1 and TRBJ2-5; 10 nucleotides line up with TRBD2. Germline V CDR1 and CDR2: DFQATT, SNEGSKA (reference sequence). The CDR3 is made up of 14 amino acids. V trimming: 4 bases; J trimming: 5 bases; junction bases outside the gene matches: 7. The CDR3 reads CSATSGGAGETQYF. CDR3 in DNA: TGCAGTGCTACAAGCGGGGGGGCAGGGGAGACCCAGTACTTC.

This clonotype has at least ten counts. The rearrangement joins TRBV7-2 to TRBJ2-5, with D perhaps TRBD2 (6 bases). The CDR3 runs 13 residues. The V gene lost 1 base and the J gene lost 6 bases, with 9 bases spanning the gap. The germline gives CDR1 SGHTA, CDR2 FQGNSA. The CDR3 reads CASSLGGEKTQYF. CDR3 nucleotide sequence: TGTGCCAGCAGCTTAGGGGGGGAGAAGACCCAGTACTTC. Based on the CDR3 plus reference TRBV7-2 and TRBJ2-5, the full variable domain is GAGVSQSPSNKVTEKGKDVELRCDPISGHTALYWYRQSLGQGLEFLIYFQGNSAPDKSGLPSDRFSAERTGGSVSTLTIQRTQQEDSAVYLCASSLGGEKTQYFGPGTRLLVL.

About this clonotype itself: This may be a read error, as it is one base from a much larger clone. The J gene is TRBJ2-7, the V gene TRBV9; D might be TRBD2 (7 bases). The V gene lost 6 bases and the J gene lost 4 bases, with 20 bases spanning the gap. Germline V gene data show CDR1 as SGDLS and CDR2 as YYNGEE. This CDR3 is built from 15 residues. DNA for the CDR3: TGTGCCAGCACCCCCCCTGGGGGGAGGGGGTACGAGCAGTACTTC. It yields the protein CASTPPGGRGYEQYF.

About this clonotype itself: One junction end disagrees with the germline gene, perhaps due to a read error. V and J are TRBV12-3 or TRBV12-4 and TRBJ1-3; D gene uncertain. The CDR3 extends over 12 amino acids. The CDR3 DNA reads TGTGCCAGCAGCTTAACAAGAAACACCATACATTTT. Protein sequence: CASSLTRNTIHF.

This clonotype has ten or more counts. This chain joins TRBV12-3 or TRBV12-4 and TRBJ1-5; 8 nucleotides line up with TRBD1. With V trimmed by 5 bases and J by 4 bases, 7 bases remained unmatched. CDR3 length equals 15 residues. In DNA form, the CDR3 reads TGTGCCAGCAGTCCACAGGGGGGAGGAAATCAGCCCCAGCATTTT. Its protein is CASSPQGGGNQPQHF.

This clonotype was detected a few times. DNA for the CDR3: TGCAGTGCTAGTGTGAGAAACTACGAGCAGTACTTC. It is translated as CSASVRNYEQYF. The V gene is TRBV20-1, the J gene TRBJ2-7; D unresolved. Germline CDR1 and CDR2: DFQATT and SNEGSKA (reference sequence). This CDR3 region has 12 residues. Trimming pared 3 bases from V and 3 bases from J, leaving 9 bases between.

Turning to this clonotype: A read error may explain this, as a much larger clone is one base away. This chain connects TRBV15 to TRBJ2-7, with TRBD1 identical over 7 bases. CDR3 length: 14 residues. Germline CDR1 LNHNV, CDR2 YYDKDF (reference sequence). With V trimmed by 4 bases and J by 2 bases, 5 bases remained unmatched. The CDR3, as DNA: TGTGCCACCAGCACCGGACAGGACACCTACGAGCAGTACTTC. It codes for CATSTGQDTYEQYF.

V usage is TRBV7-8 and J usage is TRBJ2-7; 10 bases line up with TRBD2. This CDR3 is 15 amino acids long. CDR1 SGHVS and CDR2 FQNEAQ come from the germline V gene. V shed 6 bases, J shed 4 bases, and the junction held 9 bases outside the gene matches. The CDR3 DNA follows: TGTGCCAGCAGTCGTACTAGCGGGGTAATTTACGAGCAGTACTTC. It encodes CASSRTSGVIYEQYF.

At least ten counts were recorded for this clonotype. This sequence joins TRBV12-3 or TRBV12-4 and TRBJ1-2; a weak D match, TRBD1 (5 bases). The CDR3 loop spans 12 amino acids. V lost 4 bases to trimming and J lost 8 bases, with 11 bases between them. Here the CDR3 DNA reads TGTGCCAGCAGTTCCCCGGGGCTCGGCTACACCTTC. Translating gives CASSSPGLGYTF.

This clonotype has just a few counts. J is TRBJ1-1 and V is TRBV20-1, with 8 bases aligning to TRBD1. The CDR3 is made up of 13 amino acids. CDR1 is DFQATT, CDR2 SNEGSKA, per germline (reference sequence). V was pared by 5 bases and J by 5 bases, with 7 bases of the junction left unmatched. In DNA, the CDR3 is TGCAGTGCTTCAGACAGGGGAGGAACTGAAGCTTTCTTT. It is translated as CSASDRGGTEAFF.

This clonotype occurred a few times. This sequence joins TRBV2 and TRBJ2-3; D is undetermined. From germline, CDR1 is SNHLY and CDR2 FYNNEI. There are 11 residues in the CDR3. V shed 6 bases and J shed 4 bases, with 5 bases lying between them. The CDR3 nucleotides are TGTGCCAGCAGGATGGCAGATACGCAGTATTTT. Encoded protein: CASRMADTQYF.

This clonotype turned up a few times. The rearrangement joins TRBV4-1 to TRBJ1-2, with TRBD1 identical over 10 bases. Germline V gives CDR1 MGHRA, CDR2 YSYEKL. The CDR3 is 13 residues long. The ends lost 4 bases at V and 10 bases at J; junction bases unmatched: 6. CDR3 nucleotides: TGCGCCAGCAGCCTCCGGGACAGGGGTCCCTACACCTTC. This codes for CASSLRDRGPYTF.

This clonotype was seen a few times. The chain uses TRBV12-3 or TRBV12-4 and TRBJ1-1; TRBD1 might be the D (5 bases). Trimming took 5 bases from V and 1 from J, leaving 14 bases between them. The CDR3 runs to 15 residues. The CDR3 DNA reads TGTGCCAGCAGTATGGGACGGTCCAGGAACACTGAAGCTTTCTTT. This translates into CASSMGRSRNTEAFF.

This clonotype showed up just once. The J gene is TRBJ1-5, the V gene TRBV2, with a weak D call TRBD1 (5 bases). CDR1 is SNHLY, CDR2 FYNNEI, per germline. There are 12 residues in the CDR3. CDR3 sequence: CARDGANQPQHF. CDR3 in DNA: TGTGCTAGAGATGGGGCCAATCAGCCCCAGCATTTT.

The chain uses TRBV5-4 and TRBJ2-3, with 10 bases identical to TRBD2. The V gene's germline CDR1 is SGHNT and CDR2 YYREEE (reference sequence). V shed 0 bases and J 4 bases; nucleotides not matched to a gene: 5. This CDR3 has 16 amino acids. CDR3 nucleotides: TGTGCCAGCAGCTTGGGTCTAGCGGGAGTGTCAGATACGCAGTATTTT. Residues: CASSLGLAGVSDTQYF.

The chain uses TRBV7-9 and TRBJ1-6; the D is unclear. Germline V CDR1 and CDR2: SEHNR, FQNEAQ (reference sequence). The CDR3 length is 14 residues. The ends were cut back, 3 bases at V and 6 bases at J, with 9 bases in the middle. The CDR3, as DNA: TGTGCCAGCAGCTTCCATGGGCCTAATTCACCCCTCCACTTT. Amino acid sequence: CASSFHGPNSPLHF.

The gene calls are TRBV10-3 and TRBJ1-2; possibly TRBD1 for D (5 bases). The CDR3 is made up of 13 amino acids. The germline gives CDR1 ENHRY, CDR2 SYGVKD. Trimming took 6 bases from V and 1 from J, leaving 9 bases between them. In nucleotides, the CDR3 is TGTGCCATCAGGCGGGACGTTAACTATGGCTACACCTTC. This gives the protein CAIRRDVNYGYTF.

This clonotype was detected only a few times. The rearrangement uses TRBV20-1 and TRBJ2-7; D tentatively reads TRBD1 or TRBD2 (6 bases each). The CDR3 loop spans 13 amino acids. V dropped 3 bases and J dropped 7 bases, with 16 bases sitting between them. Germline CDR1 DFQATT, CDR2 SNEGSKA (reference sequence). CDR3 DNA sequence: TGCAGTGCTAGGGCCCGGGGGCAAAAAGAGCAGTACTTC. It translates to CSARARGQKEQYF.

This clonotype was counted between two and nine times. V usage is TRBV10-3 and J usage is TRBJ1-6; D is perhaps TRBD1 (5 bases). The germline V gene encodes CDR1 ENHRY and CDR2 SYGVKD. V was clipped by 10 bases and J by 0 bases, with 16 bases between them. CDR3 length equals 16 residues. Here the CDR3 reads CASRDRGSSYNSPLHF. CDR3 sequence (DNA): TGTGCCAGCAGGGACCGGGGGAGCTCCTATAATTCACCCCTCCACTTT.

This clonotype was counted only a few times. The chain has TRBV11-2 and TRBJ1-1, with no clear D. CDR1 SGHAT and CDR2 FQNNGV come from the germline V gene. V was trimmed by 1 base and J by 0 bases, leaving 12 bases between them. This CDR3 has 16 amino acids. Here the CDR3 reads CASSLASRQLNTEAFF. The CDR3 DNA follows: TGTGCCAGCAGCTTAGCGAGTCGGCAGTTGAACACTGAAGCTTTCTTT.

The chain uses TRBV6-4 and TRBJ1-4; D unclear. Trimming took off 0 bases at V and 5 bases at J, with 13 bases between the two ends. CDR1 MRHNA and CDR2 SNTAGT come from the germline V gene. This CDR3 contains 16 residues. The CDR3 sequence is CASSDSKAGGNEKLFF. CDR3 in DNA: TGTGCCAGCAGTGACTCAAAGGCGGGTGGGAATGAAAAACTGTTTTTT.

The rearrangement uses TRBV19 and TRBJ2-3; no firm D call. The V end was cut by 5 bases, the J end by 1 base, with 7 bases between. The CDR3 extends over 13 amino acids. Germline V CDR1 and CDR2: LNHDA, SQIVND (reference sequence). CDR3 loop: CASSSLGTDTQYF. For the CDR3, the DNA is TGTGCCAGTAGTTCCCTGGGCACAGATACGCAGTATTTT. Using reference TRBV19 and TRBJ2-3 for the parts outside the CDR3, the full variable domain is DGGITQSPKYLFRKEGQNVTLSCEQNLNHDAMYWYRQDPGQGLRLIYYSQIVNDFQKGDIAEGYSVSREKKESFPLTVTSAQKNPTAFYLCASSSLGTDTQYFGPGTRLTVL.

This clonotype was observed many times. This chain connects TRBV10-3 to TRBJ1-1; 9 bases match TRBD1. The junction had 4 bases not matched to a gene; V was cut back by 7 bases and J by 4 bases. Germline V CDR1 and CDR2: ENHRY, SYGVKD. CDR3 length: 13 amino acids. The CDR3 DNA follows: TGTGCCATCAACCCGGGACAGGGCACTGAAGCTTTCTTT. Translated: CAINPGQGTEAFF.

Concerning this clonotype: A much larger clone differs from this one at a single base, so this may be a read error. V usage is TRBV20-1 and J usage is TRBJ2-7; 8 bases agree with TRBD1. The CDR3 consists of 13 residues. The germline gives CDR1 DFQATT, CDR2 SNEGSKA (reference sequence). Trimming at V came to 6 bases and at J to 9 bases, leaving 13 bases not matched to a gene. CDR3 in amino acids: CSAKRTGTGGQYF. The CDR3 DNA follows: TGCAGTGCGAAGCGGACAGGGACAGGCGGGCAGTACTTC.

This clonotype has at least ten counts. The chain carries TRBV25-1 and TRBJ1-1, with a tentative D call TRBD1 (6 bases). V lost 7 bases to trimming and J lost 10 bases, with 13 bases between them. The CDR3 loop spans 11 amino acids. From germline, CDR1 is MGHDK and CDR2 SYGVNS. The CDR3 sequence is CASTKQGRAFF. The CDR3 DNA sequence: TGTGCCAGCACCAAACAGGGTAGAGCTTTCTTT.